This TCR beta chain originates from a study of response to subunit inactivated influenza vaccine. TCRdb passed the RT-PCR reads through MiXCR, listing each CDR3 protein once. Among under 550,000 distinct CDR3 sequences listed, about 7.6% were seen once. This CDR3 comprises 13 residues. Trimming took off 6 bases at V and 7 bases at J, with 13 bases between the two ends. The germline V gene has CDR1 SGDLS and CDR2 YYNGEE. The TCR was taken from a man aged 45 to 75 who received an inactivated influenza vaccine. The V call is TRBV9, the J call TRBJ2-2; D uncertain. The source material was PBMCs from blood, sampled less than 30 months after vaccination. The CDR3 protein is CASNAWGDGELFF. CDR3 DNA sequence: TGTGCCAGCAATGCATGGGGTGACGGGGAGCTGTTTTTT.